Listed below are T cell receptor beta chains from one sample, sequenced in a study of technical replicates of blood from several donors. TCRdb's copy holds only in-frame clones and misses some; the assay was immunoSEQ multiplex PCR. The data contain 55,000 to 85,000 clones, almost 98% of them seen just once; the ten biggest clones take up roughly 0.21%. Input material: T cells isolated from PBMCs. These receptors were collected from a human donor in good health. CDR3s include the opening cysteine and the closing phenylalanine or tryptophan. The D gene is left open where the match is weak. Clone size is stated in some rows and not others, as once, few, many or a class when expanded.

len | j_gene | d_gene | abundance | v_gene | CDR3nt | CDR3aa
14 | TRBJ1-1 | . | . | TRBV30 | TGTGCCTGGAGCCCGGGAACCATGAACACTGAAGCTTTCTTT | CAWSPGTMNTEAFF
14 | TRBJ2-7 | . | . | TRBV7-2 | TGTGCCAGCAGCGTGGCCGGGATAGCCTACGAGCAGTACTTC | CASSVAGIAYEQYF
15 | TRBJ1-1 | TRBD1 | . | TRBV5-6 | TGTGCCAGCAGCTTGGTGGACAGGGATGAGGCTGAAGCTTTCTTT | CASSLVDRDEAEAFF
16 | TRBJ2-7 | TRBD1 | . | TRBV27 | TGTGCCAGCAGTCCATCCGGGACAGTGCGCTCCTACGAGCAGTACTTC | CASSPSGTVRSYEQYF
15 | TRBJ2-1 | TRBD2 | once | TRBV29-1 | TGCAGCGTTGAATCGGCTAGCGGGAGGTTAGGCGAGCAGTTCTTC | CSVESASGRLGEQFF
15 | TRBJ2-3 | . | . | TRBV4-1 | TGCGCCAGCACCCGACGGAGCTGGAGCACAGATACGCAGTATTTT | CASTRRSWSTDTQYF
13 | TRBJ1-1 | . | . | TRBV7-8 | TGTGCCAGCAGCCTAGACGGAGACACTGAAGCTTTCTTT | CASSLDGDTEAFF
14 | TRBJ2-1 | . | . | TRBV6-1 | TGTGCCAGCAGTGAAGCAACTCTCTACAATGAGCAGTTCTTC | CASSEATLYNEQFF
16 | TRBJ2-2 | . | . | TRBV10-3 | TGTGCCATCAGTGTTTCCCGAGGCCGGAACACCGGGGAGCTGTTTTTT | CAISVSRGRNTGELFF
16 | TRBJ1-4 | . | . | TRBV23-1 | TGCGCCAGCAGTCAATCGCAGGAGGGCGCCGATGAAAAACTGTTTTTT | CASSQSQEGADEKLFF
13 | TRBJ1-2 | . | . | TRBV6-5 | TGTGCCAGCAGCCCCGGGGGGCGGGCAGGCTACACCTTC | CASSPGGRAGYTF
9 | TRBJ2-1 | . | . | TRBV29-1 | TGCAGCGTTGGGGCCTTTGGGTTCTTC | CSVGAFGFF
14 | TRBJ2-1 | TRBD1 | . | TRBV6-1 | TGTGCCAGCACCGACAGGGTTAGGGGCAATGAGCAGTTCTTC | CASTDRVRGNEQFF
14 | TRBJ2-7 | . | once | TRBV6-1 | TGTGCCAGCACCACGATACAGAGATCCTACGAGCAGTACTTC | CASTTIQRSYEQYF
14 | TRBJ1-2 | TRBD1 | . | TRBV7-9 | TGTGCCAGCAGCTTATTAGGACAGGTCTATGGCTACACCTTC | CASSLLGQVYGYTF
20 | TRBJ2-4 | . | . | TRBV5-8 | TGTGCCAGCAGCTTGGGTGAAGGGACACCTGGTCTACTAGCCAAAAACATTCAGTACTTC | CASSLGEGTPGLLAKNIQYF
12 | TRBJ1-4 | . | . | TRBV6-1 | TGTGCCAGCAGTGATGACATTGAAAAACTGTTTTTT | CASSDDIEKLFF
14 | TRBJ2-1 | . | . | TRBV5-6 | TGTGCCAGCAGCTTCTCCGGGTTTCGGAATGAGCAGTTCTTC | CASSFSGFRNEQFF
16 | TRBJ2-1 | TRBD2 | once | TRBV29-1 | TGCAGCGTAGCCGGGACTAGCGGGAGTCACTACAATGAGCAGTTCTTC | CSVAGTSGSHYNEQFF
15 | TRBJ2-1 | TRBD2 | . | TRBV6-5 | TGTGCCAGCAGGCCTCTAGCGGGAAGTGGCAATGAGCAGTTCTTC | CASRPLAGSGNEQFF
10 | TRBJ1-1 | . | . | TRBV2 | TGTGCCAGCAGGGCGGCTGAAGCTTTCTTT | CASRAAEAFF
16 | TRBJ1-5 | TRBD1 | . | TRBV27 | TGTGCCAGCAGTTTATCGCCCCTGGGACAGAATCAGCCCCAGCATTTT | CASSLSPLGQNQPQHF
16 | TRBJ2-5 | TRBD1 | . | TRBV5-1 | TGCGCCAGCAGCTCAGGGGGCCTCCCGTACCAAGAGACCCAGTACTTC | CASSSGGLPYQETQYF
13 | TRBJ2-1 | TRBD2 | . | TRBV28 | TGTGCCAGCAGTTTAGCGGGAGAACGTGAGCAGTTCTTC | CASSLAGEREQFF
16 | TRBJ2-7 | TRBD2 | . | TRBV5-1 | TGCGCCAGCAGCTCGGGACTAGCGGGATTATCCTACGAGCAGTACTTC | CASSSGLAGLSYEQYF
20 | TRBJ1-5 | TRBD1 | . | TRBV2 | TGTGCCAGCAGTGGAAACCCGGGACAGGGAATCCTCCTCCTCAATCAGCCCCAGCATTTT | CASSGNPGQGILLLNQPQHF
16 | TRBJ2-3 | . | . | TRBV5-1 | TGCGCCAGCAGCACCCAACCGGCCAACGGGGCAGATACGCAGTATTTT | CASSTQPANGADTQYF
16 | TRBJ2-1 | TRBD2 | few | TRBV4-1 | TGCGCCAGCAGACCAAATAGTGGACTAGGGAGCAGTGAGCAGTTCTTC | CASRPNSGLGSSEQFF
13 | TRBJ2-5 | TRBD2 | . | TRBV19 | TGTGCCGCCGGGACTAGCGGACAAGAGACCCAGTACTTC | CAAGTSGQETQYF
14 | TRBJ1-1 | . | . | TRBV6-1 | TGTGCCAGCAGTAGACAGGCCGGAAACACTGAAGCTTTCTTT | CASSRQAGNTEAFF
15 | TRBJ1-4 | TRBD1 | . | TRBV19 | TGTGCCAGTAGTACCTCGACAGGGTATTGGGAAAAACTGTTTTTT | CASSTSTGYWEKLFF
15 | TRBJ2-3 | . | . | TRBV6-5 | TGTGCCAGCAGTTACGGGAGTGAAAGCACAGATACGCAGTATTTT | CASSYGSESTDTQYF
14 | TRBJ2-3 | . | . | TRBV7-9 | TGTGCCAGCAGCCTTGATCACAGGGCAGATACGCAGTATTTT | CASSLDHRADTQYF
17 | TRBJ2-5 | TRBD1 | . | TRBV13 | TGTGCCAGCAGCTCACTCGAACGGGACAGTAATCAAGAGACCCAGTACTTC | CASSSLERDSNQETQYF
14 | TRBJ1-5 | TRBD1 | . | TRBV9 | TGTGCCAGCAGCCCGGACAGGGTCAATCAGCCCCAGCATTTT | CASSPDRVNQPQHF
15 | TRBJ2-1 | TRBD2 | once | TRBV19 | TGTGCCAGCTCCTACCAAGCGGGGCCCTTCAATGAGCAGTTCTTC | CASSYQAGPFNEQFF
13 | TRBJ2-7 | . | once | TRBV5-1 | TGCGCCAGCAGCTTGTGGCCGGGTTTGGAGCAGTACTTC | CASSLWPGLEQYF
15 | TRBJ2-2 | . | . | TRBV19 | TGTGCCAGTAGTATCGTACTATCGAAAGCCGGGGAGCTGTTTTTT | CASSIVLSKAGELFF
19 | TRBJ2-3 | TRBD2 | . | TRBV5-3 | TGTGCCAGAAGCCTTGAGGGACTAGCGGGAGTGGGGGTGACAGATACGCAGTATTTT | CARSLEGLAGVGVTDTQYF
13 | TRBJ1-2 | . | . | TRBV11-3 | TGTGCCAGCAGCTTAAGACAGACTTATGGCTACACCTTC | CASSLRQTYGYTF
14 | TRBJ2-7 | TRBD1 | . | TRBV4-1 | TGCGCCAGCAAGACCGGGACAGAAACCTACGAGCAGTACTTC | CASKTGTETYEQYF
15 | TRBJ2-1 | TRBD1 | . | TRBV15 | TGTGCCACCAGCAACGACAGGGTGCAGTACAATGAGCAGTTCTTC | CATSNDRVQYNEQFF
14 | TRBJ1-4 | TRBD1 | . | TRBV10-2 | TGCGCCAGCAGTGAGAGGGACAGGGCGGAAAAACTGTTTTTT | CASSERDRAEKLFF
17 | TRBJ2-1 | TRBD2 | . | TRBV4-1 | TGCGCCAGCAGCCAAGTTTTGGCGGGAGTCAGTTACAATGAGCAGTTCTTC | CASSQVLAGVSYNEQFF
15 | TRBJ2-1 | TRBD2 | . | TRBV29-1 | TGCAGCGCCGTGACTAGCGGAGGGGCCTACAATGAGCAGTTCTTC | CSAVTSGGAYNEQFF
15 | TRBJ2-1 | . | . | TRBV5-1 | TGCGCCAGCAGCTTGGTTGCCGGAGACTACAATGAGCAGTTCTTC | CASSLVAGDYNEQFF
15 | TRBJ2-1 | . | . | TRBV9 | TGTGCCAGCAGCCCAGGGGGACTAGTAGCTGGGGAGCAGTTCTTC | CASSPGGLVAGEQFF
14 | TRBJ1-4 | TRBD1 | once | TRBV2 | TGTGCCAGCAACAAACAGGGGGCTCATGAAAAACTGTTTTTT | CASNKQGAHEKLFF